The 21 T cell receptor beta chains in this list originate from one sample, sequenced in a study of blood T cell repertoires in COVID-19. Method: immunoSEQ multiplex PCR; TCRdb's copy keeps in-frame clones and lacks some. Seen here are some 320,000 clones, 70% to 90% observed once, and the top ten hold 7.8%. The sequenced sample consisted of peripheral blood. All receptors derive from a woman in her forties or fifties who had recovered from COVID-19.

V and J are TRBV12-3 or TRBV12-4 and TRBJ2-5, with TRBD1 matching over 7 bases. The J segment lost 4 bases and the V segment lost 5 bases, leaving 4 bases of the junction unmatched. This CDR3 contains 13 residues. The CDR3 here is CASSRRGRETQYF. The CDR3 nucleotides read TGTGCCAGCAGTCGCAGGGGGAGAGAGACCCAGTACTTC.

This sequence joins TRBV6-5 and TRBJ2-1, with a possible D match to TRBD2 (7 bases). The CDR3 sequence is 15 residues long. V was pared by 6 bases and J by 4 bases, with 16 bases between. CDR1 is MNHEY and CDR2 is SVGAGI in the germline V gene. The CDR3, as DNA: TGTGCCAGCAGCGAGGGGGGGGCAGGTTACAATGAGCAGTTCTTC. It yields the protein CASSEGGAGYNEQFF.

Turning to this clone: The germline gene is not matched at one end of the junction; a read error may be the cause. J is TRBJ1-5 and V is TRBV7-8, with D perhaps TRBD1 (6 bases). The V gene's germline CDR1 is SGHVS and CDR2 FQNEAQ. This CDR3 contains 12 residues. The CDR3, as DNA: TGTGCCAGCAGCGAAGAGCAGGGGCCCCTCTATTTT. The encoded protein is CASSEEQGPLYF.

V usage is TRBV29-1 and J usage is TRBJ2-1, with 8 bases aligning to TRBD1. Germline CDR1 is SQVTM and CDR2 is ANQGSEA. Trimming took 7 bases from V and 0 from J; bases not matched to a gene: 2. This CDR3 region has 13 residues. This CDR3 reads CSGQGSSYNEQFF. CDR3 bases: TGCAGCGGACAGGGGAGCTCCTACAATGAGCAGTTCTTC.

This clone was counted a single time. The rearrangement uses TRBV28 and TRBJ1-1; D is undetermined. The V and J ends lost 5 bases and 5 bases respectively, with 15 bases between them. The germline CDR1 and CDR2 sequences are MDHEN and SYDVKM. This CDR3 spans 14 amino acids. The CDR3 region is CASSRTGVVTEAFF. The DNA of the CDR3 is TGTGCCAGCAGTAGGACTGGGGTAGTTACTGAAGCTTTCTTT. Based on the CDR3 plus reference TRBV28 and TRBJ1-1, the full variable domain is DVKVTQSSRYLVKRTGEKVFLECVQDMDHENMFWYRQDPGLGLRLIYFSYDVKMKEKGDIPEGYSVSREKKERFSLILESASTNQTSMYLCASSRTGVVTEAFFGQGTRLTVV.

The chain links TRBV12-3 or TRBV12-4 to TRBJ1-1; 7 bases match TRBD1. The junction had 2 bases not matched to a gene; V was cut back by 6 bases and J by 1 base. The CDR3 runs 13 residues. CDR3 in DNA: TGTGCCAGCAGGACAGGGAGGAACACTGAAGCTTTCTTT. Its translation is CASRTGRNTEAFF.

The V call is TRBV7-7, the J call TRBJ2-5; 7 bases line up with TRBD2. The trim removed 4 bases at V and 5 bases at J, leaving 10 bases unmatched. Per germline, CDR1 SSHAT and CDR2 FNYEAQ (reference sequence). There are 15 residues in the CDR3. The CDR3 spells CASSSNRAGTETQYF. The CDR3 DNA reads as TGTGCCAGCAGCTCCAACCGAGCGGGGACGGAGACCCAGTACTTC. The full variable domain, in which reference TRBV7-7 and TRBJ2-5 provide the parts outside the CDR3, is GAGVSQSPRYKVTKRGQDVTLRCDPISSHATLYWYQQALGQGPEFLTYFNYEAQPDKSGLPSDRFSAERPEGSISTLTIQRTEQRDSAMYRCASSSNRAGTETQYFGPGTRLLVL.

The chain is built from TRBV29-1 and TRBJ2-7; a weak D match, TRBD1 (5 bases). Germline V lookup: CDR1 SQVTM, CDR2 ANQGSEA. The ends were cut back, 4 bases at V and 2 bases at J, with 9 bases in the middle. The CDR3 has 12 amino acids. The CDR3 sequence: CSVAGNPYEQYF. CDR3 in DNA: TGCAGCGTTGCAGGGAATCCCTACGAGCAGTACTTC.

V gene TRBV15 combines with J gene TRBJ2-1; 7 nucleotides align to TRBD1. This CDR3 region has 16 residues. Germline V gives CDR1 LNHNV, CDR2 YYDKDF (reference sequence). The J segment lost 6 bases and the V segment lost 3 bases, leaving 11 bases of the junction unmatched. The CDR3 region has the DNA TGTGCCACCAGCAGGCGGTCGGGGACAGAGGGCAATGAGCAGTTCTTC. Its protein product is CATSRRSGTEGNEQFF.

This chain uses TRBV4-3 with TRBJ1-2; perhaps TRBD1 as D (5 bases). Germline CDR1 is LGHNA and CDR2 is YSLEER. Trimming removed 4 bases at V and 5 bases at J, with 17 bases between. The CDR3 length is 15 residues. Here the CDR3 DNA reads TGCGCCAGCAGCCCCGGTCCCGGGACTCCTTATGGCTACACCTTC. Protein product: CASSPGPGTPYGYTF.

V gene TRBV20-1 combines with J gene TRBJ2-3; TRBD2 aligns across 9 bases. The CDR3 runs 13 residues. The germline CDR1 and CDR2 sequences are DFQATT and SNEGSKA (reference sequence). The V and J ends lost 3 bases and 6 bases, in that order; junction bases with no gene match: 4. CDR3: CSASAGGVDTQYF. The DNA for the CDR3 is TGCAGTGCTAGTGCGGGGGGGGTGGATACGCAGTATTTT.

This chain uses TRBV20-1 with TRBJ2-3; perhaps TRBD2 as D (5 bases). This CDR3 has 14 amino acids. CDR1 and CDR2 from the germline V gene are DFQATT and SNEGSKA (reference sequence). V lost 6 bases and J lost 3, with 16 bases in between. The CDR3 here is CSASRTGKTDTQYF. The CDR3 DNA reads TGCAGTGCAAGTCGGACTGGAAAGACAGATACGCAGTATTTT.

J is TRBJ2-1 and V is TRBV6-2 or TRBV6-3; D is perhaps TRBD1 (5 bases). Germline values: CDR1 MNHEY, CDR2 SVGEGT. The CDR3 loop spans 15 amino acids. Trimming shortened V by 2 bases and J by 6 bases, and 14 bases separated the two germline ends. CDR3 nucleotide sequence: TGTGCCAGCAGTTACACCTCATCGCAGGGCAATGAGCAGTTCTTC. It specifies CASSYTSSQGNEQFF.

This chain joins TRBV28 and TRBJ1-2; 8 positions agree with TRBD1. V dropped 6 bases and J dropped 9; count of bases not matched to a gene: 3. Germline V gives CDR1 MDHEN, CDR2 SYDVKM. CDR3 length equals 11 residues. CDR3 bases: TGTGCCAGCAGCCCAGGGGGCAGCTACACCTTC. It yields the protein CASSPGGSYTF.

The chain joins TRBV11-3 to TRBJ2-7; 8 bases match TRBD2. There are 20 residues in the CDR3. Germline V gene sequence: CDR1 SGHNT, CDR2 YENEEA. V dropped 0 bases and J dropped 2; count of bases not matched to a gene: 18. The CDR3 DNA reads TGTGCCAGCAGCTTAGATTCTAGAGGGGCGGAGACTAGCGCTACCTACGAGCAGTACTTC. Translated: CASSLDSRGAETSATYEQYF.

The J gene is TRBJ2-1, the V gene TRBV2; TRBD2 matches 7 bases. The CDR3 spans 13 residues. Trimming cost V 0 bases and J 13 bases; bases outside gene matches: 6. In germline, CDR1 is SNHLY, CDR2 FYNNEI. The CDR3, as DNA: TGTGCCAGCAGTGAAGCGCTTCGGGGGGTACAGTTCTTC. This sequence encodes CASSEALRGVQFF. Full variable domain (rest looked up from reference TRBV2 and TRBJ2-1): EPEVTQTPSHQVTQMGQEVILRCVPISNHLYFYWYRQILGQKVEFLVSFYNNEISEKSEIFDDQFSVERPDGSNFTLKIRSTKLEDSAMYFCASSEALRGVQFFGPGTRLTVL.

The chain links TRBV6-5 to TRBJ1-4; 8 bases align to TRBD1. V lost 5 bases to trimming and J lost 7 bases; unmatched junction nucleotides: 6. The germline V gene encodes CDR1 MNHEY and CDR2 SVGAGI. The CDR3 is 14 amino acids. CDR3 amino acids: CASSPTGVPEKLFF. The CDR3 nucleotides read TGTGCCAGCAGTCCGACAGGGGTCCCTGAAAAACTGTTTTTT.

This clone came up once. This chain joins TRBV9 and TRBJ1-6; D remains unclear. The germline V gene has CDR1 SGDLS and CDR2 YYNGEE. The V gene lost 0 bases and the J gene lost 8 bases, with 12 bases spanning the gap. The CDR3 length is 15 residues. The CDR3 sequence: CASSVEGVSYSPLHF. The CDR3 DNA sequence: TGTGCCAGCAGCGTAGAAGGAGTCAGCTATTCACCCCTCCACTTT.

This clone was seen a handful of times. V usage is TRBV7-2 and J usage is TRBJ1-1; D call uncertain. This CDR3 has 13 amino acids. The V gene's germline CDR1 is SGHTA and CDR2 FQGNSA. Between the trimmed V and J ends, which lost 5 bases and 3 bases, there was a span of 10 bases. CDR3 bases: TGTGCCAGCAGCGCCTTCCAGTACACTGAAGCTTTCTTT. Its protein product is CASSAFQYTEAFF.

The chain joins TRBV30 to TRBJ2-1, with 10 bases fitting TRBD2. The trim removed 2 bases at V and 9 bases at J, leaving 7 bases unmatched. The CDR3 has 14 amino acids. Germline V gives CDR1 GTSNPN, CDR2 SVGIG (reference sequence). The CDR3 protein is CAWSSSGSRIEQFF. CDR3 in DNA: TGTGCCTGGAGTTCTAGCGGGAGCCGAATTGAGCAGTTCTTC.

There are a few counts of this clone. The CDR3 spells CASSSTVDTEAFF. The CDR3, as DNA: TGTGCCAGCAGCTCCACAGTAGACACTGAAGCTTTCTTT. V is TRBV7-2 and J is TRBJ1-1; D not certain. The length of the CDR3 is 13 residues. Germline V lookup: CDR1 SGHTA, CDR2 FQGNSA. With 4 bases removed from V and 3 bases from J, the gap between germline ends came to 9 bases.